This is a list of T cell receptor beta chains from one sample in a study of T cells in Graves' hyperthyroidism and ophthalmopathy. One entry per CDR3 protein, called by TCRdb with MiXCR from the multiplex PCR reads. In the table there are approximately 400,000 distinct CDR3 sequences, about 20% of which are singletons. The source material was blood. The receptors stem from a woman between 18 and 29 years old with Graves' hyperthyroidism. The CDR3 runs from the conserved cysteine through the conserved F or W. D genes are given only for firm matches. Expanded clones are given a class, and other clones once, few, many or no size at all.

TRBJ1-6 - - TRBV19 CASRKSYWDSPLHF TGTGCCAGTCGGAAGAGTTATTGGGATTCACCCCTCCACTTT
TRBJ1-6 - - TRBV5-1 CASSGSGTPNSPLHF TGCGCCAGCAGCGGGTCCGGGACACCTAATTCACCCCTCCACTTT
TRBJ1-1 - - TRBV20-1 CSARRTETEAFF TGCAGTGCTAGAAGGACAGAAACTGAAGCTTTCTTT
TRBJ1-5 many - TRBV7-9 CASSLSGNNQPQHF TGTGCCAGCAGCTTATCAGGCAACAATCAGCCCCAGCATTTT
TRBJ1-3 few - TRBV29-1 CSVAVMGAAGSGNTIYF TGCAGCGTCGCGGTTATGGGGGCCGCAGGCTCTGGAAACACCATATATTTT
TRBJ2-2 many - TRBV28 CASSLGQVVTGELFF TGTGCCAGCAGTTTGGGGCAGGTAGTGACCGGGGAGCTGTTTTTT
TRBJ1-1 - - TRBV10-3 CAIKGNSKNTEAFF TGTGCCATCAAGGGTAACAGCAAGAACACTGAAGCTTTCTTT
TRBJ1-2 - - TRBV25-1 CASKVGVRGYTF TGTGCCAGCAAAGTTGGGGTTCGTGGCTACACCTTC
TRBJ1-1 many TRBD1 TRBV7-9 CASSGRQGAMNTEAFF TGTGCCAGCAGCGGACGACAGGGGGCCATGAACACTGAAGCTTTCTTT
TRBJ1-1 many - TRBV2 CASSDRGYASEAFF TGTGCCAGCAGTGACCGGGGGTACGCGTCTGAAGCTTTCTTT
TRBJ2-7 - - TRBV6-1 CASSDYLGGSYEQYF TGTGCCAGCAGTGACTATCTCGGCGGGTCCTACGAGCAGTACTTC
TRBJ2-7 many TRBD2 TRBV2 CASLRTSGSYEQYF TGTGCCAGCCTCAGGACTAGCGGCTCCTACGAGCAGTACTTC
TRBJ1-5 few - TRBV20-1 CSARKSGREHNQPQHF TGCAGTGCTAGAAAATCGGGTCGGGAGCACAATCAGCCCCAGCATTTT
TRBJ2-5 many - TRBV12-3/TRBV12-4 CASSPPGAQTQYF TGTGCCAGCAGTCCCCCGGGGGCACAGACCCAGTACTTC
TRBJ1-5 many - TRBV6-1 CASSEARYQPQHF TGTGCCAGCAGTGAAGCCCGATATCAGCCCCAGCATTTT
TRBJ1-3 once - TRBV6-1 CASSLIAKRDTIYF TGTGCCAGCAGTCTTATAGCAAAGCGGGACACCATATATTTT
TRBJ2-5 few - TRBV27 CASSSWTLAETQYF TGTGCCAGCAGTTCTTGGACTCTCGCAGAGACCCAGTACTTC
TRBJ2-5 many TRBD1 TRBV20-1 CSAGRQGLQETQYF TGCAGTGCTGGCCGACAGGGCCTCCAAGAGACCCAGTACTTC